The present entry profiles one T cell receptor (beta chain) with its context. These data come from a study of blood T cell repertoires in COVID-19. Overall study context: Sources were T cells, B-cell-depleted T cells, or PBMCs; the material itself was cDNA or gDNA.

Using immunoSEQ multiplex PCR, the repertoire was profiled, and TCRdb retains in-frame clones only, with some absent. Of 130,000 to 150,000 clones detected, almost 85% appear once; the ten largest clones hold 4.5% to 5.5%. Participants, about 18 to 90 years old, spanned 24 US areas. In assigning cohorts, the study relied on participant-reported clinical history. CDR3 size: 15 residues. Looked up from germline, CDR1 is MDHEN and CDR2 is SYDVKM. The junction had 13 bases not matched to a gene; V was cut back by 5 bases and J by 7 bases. The specimen was PBMCs or T cells enriched from blood (not recorded which). V gene TRBV28 combines with J gene TRBJ1-1; 7 bases are shared with TRBD1. This TCR was sampled from a man in his forties or fifties with acute COVID-19. The CDR3 region is CASSPLSGTVYEAFF. Here the CDR3 DNA reads TGTGCCAGCAGTCCTCTATCCGGGACAGTCTATGAAGCTTTCTTT.